A single sample gave rise to the 16 T cell receptor beta chains below, sequenced in a study of shared clonotypes between healthy human individuals (dated by TCRdb to 2020 to 2021). The method behind the library was the immunoSEQ multiplex PCR assay. TCRdb retrieved this table from immuneACCESS and kept in-frame rearrangements only. Not all clones are present; in checked studies, unresolved V genes account for under half, and no reason is known for the remainder. This sample lists roughly 2.4 million clones; 90% to 97% were detected once. Roughly 0.13% of the sample is in the top ten clones. Sequences were obtained from naive CD4+ T cells sorted from blood. Per the publication, the cell subset or site label means: CD45RA+ positively selected. These receptors were collected from a man aged 18 to 30 in good health.

The chain has TRBV5-4 and TRBJ1-4; D might be TRBD1 (5 bases). This CDR3 is built from 12 residues. Germline V CDR1 and CDR2: SGHNT, YYREEE (reference sequence). The ends were cut back, 4 bases at V and 8 bases at J, with 9 bases in the middle. The CDR3 DNA reads as TGTGCCAGCAGCAAAGGGGAAGAAAAACTGTTTTTT. Protein: CASSKGEEKLFF.

The chain is built from TRBV13 and TRBJ1-6; 7 bases align to TRBD1. Trimming removed 2 bases from V and 3 bases from J; junction bases left unmatched: 10. Germline loops: CDR1 PRHDT, CDR2 FYEKMQ (reference sequence). This CDR3 contains 18 residues. This CDR3 reads CASSLRSPTGVYNSPLHF. CDR3 in DNA: TGTGCCAGCAGCTTACGGTCCCCCACAGGGGTCTATAATTCACCCCTCCACTTT.

J is TRBJ2-7 and V is TRBV6-1; 9 bases are shared with TRBD2. CDR1 is MNHNS, CDR2 SASEGT, per germline. V trimming: 1 base; J trimming: 7 bases; junction bases outside the gene matches: 8. The CDR3 has 15 residues. CDR3 region: CASSEVAGASIEQYF. CDR3 in DNA: TGTGCCAGCAGTGAAGTAGCGGGGGCAAGTATAGAGCAGTACTTC.

The V call is TRBV25-1, the J call TRBJ2-3; TRBD2 matches at 9 bases. This CDR3 comprises 15 residues. Trimming cost V 4 bases and J 0 bases; bases outside gene matches: 2. Germline V gives CDR1 MGHDK, CDR2 SYGVNS. The CDR3 spells CASSALAGSTDTQYF. DNA of the CDR3: TGTGCCAGCAGTGCACTAGCGGGTAGCACAGATACGCAGTATTTT.

The V gene is TRBV30, the J gene TRBJ2-3; D might be TRBD2 (6 bases). Trimming pared 5 bases from V and 3 bases from J, leaving 12 bases between. Germline CDR1 is GTSNPN and CDR2 is SVGIG (reference sequence). The CDR3 contains 13 residues. The CDR3 spells CAWGSGLTDTQYF. The CDR3, as DNA: TGTGCCTGGGGGAGCGGGTTGACAGATACGCAGTATTTT.

The gene calls are TRBV5-4 and TRBJ2-1, with D maybe TRBD1 (6 bases). The CDR3 has 16 amino acids. V dropped 4 bases and J dropped 0 bases, with 14 bases sitting between them. Germline V gene data show CDR1 as SGHNT and CDR2 as YYREEE (reference sequence). The DNA for the CDR3 is TGTGCCAGCAGCCCGACGAAGGGGGACTCCTACAATGAGCAGTTCTTC. It specifies CASSPTKGDSYNEQFF.

Concerning this clone itself: A read error may produce the germline difference seen at one junction end. The chain recombines TRBV2 with TRBJ2-2; TRBD2 might be the D (6 bases). The CDR3 consists of 15 residues. The V gene's germline CDR1 is SNHLY and CDR2 FYNNEI. The CDR3 DNA sequence: TGTGCCAGCGGTGACGGAGGGGAACAGGCCGGGGAGCTGTTTTTT. Its translation: CASGDGGEQAGELFF.

This chain uses TRBV9 with TRBJ2-2; D possibly corresponds to TRBD2 (5 bases). In germline, CDR1 is SGDLS, CDR2 YYNGEE. V gave up 4 bases and J gave up 4 bases, with 14 bases separating them. CDR3 size: 15 residues. This chain's CDR3 is CASSFRVASTGELFF. In DNA, the CDR3 is TGTGCCAGCAGCTTCCGGGTAGCGAGCACCGGGGAGCTGTTTTTT.

The chain's CDR3 is CASSPFLTDTQYF. CDR3 coding DNA: TGTGCCAGCAGCCCATTTCTAACAGATACGCAGTATTTT. This sequence joins TRBV7-9 and TRBJ2-3; D remains unclear. This CDR3 is built from 13 residues. CDR1 is SEHNR, CDR2 FQNEAQ, per germline (reference sequence). Trimming left V 5 bases short and J 3 bases short, with 9 bases between. Supplemented by reference TRBV7-9 and TRBJ2-3, the full variable domain reads DTGVSQNPRHKITKRGQNVTFRCDPISEHNRLYWYRQTLGQGPEFLTYFQNEAQLEKSRLLSDRFSAERPKGSFSTLEIQRTEQGDSAMYLCASSPFLTDTQYFGPGTRLTVL.

This rearrangement joins TRBV4-2 to TRBJ2-1; TRBD2 agrees at 11 bases. J lost 1 base, V lost 0 bases, and 5 bases had no gene match. Germline lookup yields CDR1 LGHNA and CDR2 YNFKEQ. The CDR3 is 18 residues long. This CDR3 reads CASSQDTSGRGSYNEQFF. In nucleotides, the CDR3 is TGTGCCAGCAGCCAAGATACTAGCGGGAGAGGGTCCTACAATGAGCAGTTCTTC.

The genes are TRBV18 and TRBJ1-1; 8 bases match TRBD1. The germline CDR1 and CDR2 sequences are KGHSH and LQKENI. The CDR3 spans 16 residues. V lost 5 bases, J lost 5 bases, and 13 bases stayed unmatched. The CDR3 region has the DNA TGTGCCAGCTCATTTCGTATCGACAGGGGTGGAACTGAAGCTTTCTTT. It encodes CASSFRIDRGGTEAFF.

The chain combines TRBV18 with TRBJ2-1, with 7 bases aligning to TRBD2. Unmatched junction bases numbered 9, after V lost 11 bases and J lost 2 bases. Per the germline V gene, CDR1 is KGHSH and CDR2 is LQKENI. CDR3 length: 14 residues. The CDR3 reads CACSGPGTYNEQFF. The CDR3 nucleotides are TGTGCCTGTAGCGGGCCCGGGACCTACAATGAGCAGTTCTTC.

The chain carries TRBV6-1 and TRBJ2-7; 8 bases line up with TRBD1. The trim removed 6 bases at V and 0 bases at J, leaving 7 bases unmatched. Looked up from germline, CDR1 is MNHNS and CDR2 is SASEGT. The CDR3 runs 15 residues. DNA of the CDR3: TGTGCCAGCAGCCGAACCGGACAGGGCTCCTACGAGCAGTACTTC. Protein sequence: CASSRTGQGSYEQYF.

The chain is built from TRBV6-1 and TRBJ1-4; D is ambiguous. The CDR3 length is 15 residues. CDR1 and CDR2 (germline): MNHNS, SASEGT. V shed 6 bases and J shed 3 bases, with 14 bases lying between them. DNA for the CDR3: TGTGCCAGCAGACCCTCGGCCGTGGCTAATGAAAAACTGTTTTTT. It specifies CASRPSAVANEKLFF.

This chain uses TRBV6-5 with TRBJ1-3; D possibly corresponds to TRBD1 (6 bases). V was trimmed by 4 bases and J by 2 bases, leaving 12 bases between them. This CDR3 contains 15 residues. Germline assignment: CDR1 MNHEY and CDR2 SVGAGI. Here the CDR3 reads CASSFLTGTGNTIYF. CDR3 bases: TGTGCCAGCAGTTTCCTAACAGGGACTGGAAACACCATATATTTT.

The V gene is TRBV5-1, the J gene TRBJ2-7; D is undetermined. This CDR3 has 14 residues. Trimming took 4 bases from V and 5 from J, leaving 16 bases between them. Germline V gene lookup returns CDR1 SGHRS and CDR2 YFSETQ. CDR3 coding DNA: TGCGCCAGCAGCCCGACGGCCCCCTCGGACGAGCAGTACTTC. It encodes CASSPTAPSDEQYF.